This T cell receptor beta chain is from a study of cytomegalovirus exposure and HLA in healthy donors. Study summary: Among the 398 genotyped donors, about 81% were placed in the Caucasian-associated ancestry cluster. Findings and caveats of the study: Later analysis identified a missense DCLRE1C variant that was linked to TCR beta V- and J-gene trimming. Reportedly, diagnosis of cytomegalovirus status by the classifier showed high specificity and sensitivity. By a later analysis, the bulk of CMV-associated TCR beta chains appeared HLA-restricted.

Germline V gene lookup returns CDR1 WNHNN and CDR2 SYGVQD (reference sequence). The CDR3 runs to 17 residues. Trimming cost V 3 bases and J 0 bases, with 14 bases left between them. This clone is a singleton in its sample. Antigen specificity is unknown. This PCR relied on a set of 60 Vbeta primers and 13 Jbeta primers. The table came from immunoSEQ multiplex PCR; TCRdb's copy has only in-frame clones and leaves some out. The data hold 250,000 to 350,000 clones, with roughly two thirds observed a single time. The genes are TRBV10-1 and TRBJ2-2, with TRBD2 as a possible D gene (5 bases). Sequenced input: PBMCs. This TCR was sampled from a female donor in good health and CMV-seronegative. CDR3 amino acids: CASSEVAGGPNTGELFF. In DNA, the CDR3 is TGCGCCAGCAGTGAAGTCGCGGGTGGCCCGAACACCGGGGAGCTGTTTTTT.